The rows below give T cell receptor beta chains drawn from one sample of a study of T cells in Graves' hyperthyroidism and ophthalmopathy. From the multiplex PCR reads, TCRdb called clonotypes with MiXCR, one entry per CDR3 protein. The table lists 490,000 or so distinct CDR3 sequences, roughly a sixth of them singletons, with over 25% in the top ten. Sequenced: blood. All receptors derive from a woman aged 25 to 45 with Graves' ophthalmopathy. Each CDR3 is given with its conserved first and last residue. The order of the fields is V gene, D gene, J gene, clone size, CDR3 protein, CDR3 DNA. The D gene is left open where the match is weak. Part of the rows lack a size; the others show once, few, many or a class for expanded clones.

V gene: TRBV20-1
D gene: TRBD1
J gene: TRBJ2-7
clone size: many
CDR3 protein: CSARLRQGTYEQYF
CDR3 DNA: TGCAGTGCTAGGTTGCGACAGGGGACCTACGAGCAGTACTTC

V gene: TRBV7-2
D gene: -
J gene: TRBJ1-5
clone size: many
CDR3 protein: CASTMLNQPQHF
CDR3 DNA: TGTGCCAGCACCATGTTAAATCAGCCCCAGCATTTT

V gene: TRBV6-2/TRBV6-3
D gene: -
J gene: TRBJ2-2
clone size: few
CDR3 protein: CASSYLPLAGAGELFF
CDR3 DNA: TGTGCCAGCAGTTACTTACCCCTAGCAGGGGCCGGGGAGCTGTTTTTT

V gene: TRBV3-1
D gene: TRBD2
J gene: TRBJ2-5
clone size: many
CDR3 protein: CASSLLTSGRGETQYF
CDR3 DNA: TGTGCCAGCAGCCTACTGACTAGCGGGAGGGGAGAGACCCAGTACTTC

V gene: TRBV12-3/TRBV12-4
D gene: -
J gene: TRBJ2-7
clone size: -
CDR3 protein: CASSLESEQYF
CDR3 DNA: TGTGCCAGCAGTTTAGAGAGTGAGCAGTACTTC

V gene: TRBV12-3/TRBV12-4
D gene: TRBD2
J gene: TRBJ2-1
clone size: -
CDR3 protein: CASMSWGLAANEQFF
CDR3 DNA: TGTGCCAGCATGAGCTGGGGACTAGCGGCCAATGAGCAGTTCTTC

V gene: TRBV10-3
D gene: TRBD2
J gene: TRBJ2-7
clone size: -
CDR3 protein: CAISDQKTSGAHEQYF
CDR3 DNA: TGTGCCATCAGTGACCAAAAGACTAGCGGAGCGCACGAGCAGTACTTC

V gene: TRBV14
D gene: TRBD1
J gene: TRBJ2-7
clone size: -
CDR3 protein: CASSQAESWGQQSYEQYF
CDR3 DNA: TGTGCCAGCAGCCAAGCGGAGTCGTGGGGACAGCAGTCCTACGAGCAGTACTTC

V gene: TRBV30
D gene: TRBD1
J gene: TRBJ2-7
clone size: many
CDR3 protein: CAWSVLGTGAYEQYF
CDR3 DNA: TGTGCCTGGAGTGTACTTGGGACAGGGGCCTACGAGCAGTACTTC

V gene: TRBV20-1
D gene: -
J gene: TRBJ1-2
clone size: few
CDR3 protein: CSARETRNYGYTF
CDR3 DNA: TGCAGTGCTAGAGAAACACGAAACTATGGCTACACCTTC

V gene: TRBV30
D gene: -
J gene: TRBJ2-1
clone size: many
CDR3 protein: CAWKAVYNEQFF
CDR3 DNA: TGTGCCTGGAAGGCTGTTTACAATGAGCAGTTCTTC

V gene: TRBV11-1
D gene: TRBD1
J gene: TRBJ2-1
clone size: once
CDR3 protein: CASARTGKGNEQFF
CDR3 DNA: TGTGCCAGCGCACGGACAGGGAAGGGCAATGAGCAGTTCTTC

V gene: TRBV7-9
D gene: -
J gene: TRBJ1-4
clone size: -
CDR3 protein: CASCVADEKLFF
CDR3 DNA: TGTGCCAGCTGTGTGGCAGACGAAAAACTGTTTTTT

V gene: TRBV20-1
D gene: TRBD1
J gene: TRBJ2-7
clone size: -
CDR3 protein: CSASTGEINEQYF
CDR3 DNA: TGCAGTGCATCGACAGGGGAGATTAACGAGCAGTACTTC

V gene: TRBV28
D gene: -
J gene: TRBJ2-3
clone size: many
CDR3 protein: CASSLKTGGAISDTQYF
CDR3 DNA: TGTGCCAGCAGTTTAAAGACCGGGGGCGCAATTTCAGATACGCAGTATTTT

V gene: TRBV6-1
D gene: TRBD2
J gene: TRBJ2-3
clone size: -
CDR3 protein: CASSPRGLARPTSTDTQYF
CDR3 DNA: TGTGCCAGCAGTCCCCGCGGACTAGCGAGACCGACTAGCACAGATACGCAGTATTTT

V gene: TRBV6-6
D gene: -
J gene: TRBJ2-7
clone size: few
CDR3 protein: CASGYDRSSYEQYF
CDR3 DNA: TGTGCCAGCGGTTACGATAGGAGCTCCTACGAGCAGTACTTC

V gene: TRBV7-9
D gene: -
J gene: TRBJ1-1
clone size: many
CDR3 protein: CASSPTTENTEAFF
CDR3 DNA: TGTGCCAGCAGCCCGACCACAGAGAACACTGAAGCTTTCTTT

V gene: TRBV5-1
D gene: -
J gene: TRBJ2-3
clone size: many
CDR3 protein: CASSDNTDTQYF
CDR3 DNA: TGCGCCAGCAGTGACAACACAGATACGCAGTATTTT

V gene: TRBV7-9
D gene: -
J gene: TRBJ2-7
clone size: many
CDR3 protein: CASSLASAYEQYF
CDR3 DNA: TGTGCCAGCAGCTTAGCATCGGCCTACGAGCAGTACTTC

V gene: TRBV29-1
D gene: -
J gene: TRBJ1-3
clone size: -
CDR3 protein: CSVVVSSGNTIYF
CDR3 DNA: TGCAGCGTTGTGGTCAGCTCTGGAAACACCATATATTTT

V gene: TRBV5-4
D gene: -
J gene: TRBJ1-1
clone size: -
CDR3 protein: CASSSTRTDTEAFF
CDR3 DNA: TGTGCCAGCAGCTCCACTAGGACAGACACTGAAGCTTTCTTT

V gene: TRBV3-2
D gene: -
J gene: TRBJ2-1
clone size: -
CDR3 protein: CASSQLKGSYNEQFF
CDR3 DNA: TGTGCCAGCAGCCAACTTAAGGGGTCCTACAATGAGCAGTTCTTC

V gene: TRBV20-1
D gene: TRBD2
J gene: TRBJ2-3
clone size: many
CDR3 protein: CSASLLGLAGRDTQYF
CDR3 DNA: TGCAGTGCTAGCCTCCTCGGACTAGCGGGAAGAGATACGCAGTATTTT